Detailed here is one T cell receptor (beta chain). Its specificity is not known. This entry comes from a study of cytomegalovirus exposure and HLA in healthy donors. Study overall: Researchers previously reported finding roughly 120 million unique TCR beta sequences from around 200 million T cells. Overall study results and limits: In an earlier analysis, about 87% or about 30%: the productive usage of most TCR beta V segments. A later analysis linked some 17,000 TCR beta sequences to HLA alleles at 0.05 false discovery rate. Specificity of three CMV-associated chains for CMV antigens was verified in vitro.

V lost 3 bases, J lost 0 bases, and 2 bases stayed unmatched. CDR1 is SGHRS and CDR2 is YFSETQ in the germline V gene. CDR3 length equals 14 residues. This PCR relied on a set of 60 Vbeta primers and 13 Jbeta primers. This table comes from immunoSEQ multiplex PCR, and its TCRdb copy is limited to in-frame clones, with some not included. The sample has hundreds of thousands of clones; around four fifths are singletons. The sample taken for sequencing was PBMCs. This receptor was obtained from a woman aged 55-69 years in good health and CMV-seropositive. V usage is TRBV5-1 and J usage is TRBJ1-1; 7 bases are a match to TRBD1. CDR3 nucleotide sequence: TGCGCCAGCAGCTGGGGACAGATGAACACTGAAGCTTTCTTT. This sequence encodes CASSWGQMNTEAFF.